This TCR beta chain came from a study of blood T cell repertoires in COVID-19. Study-wide background: PBMCs, B-cell-depleted T cells, or T cells provided the cDNA or gDNA that made up the material.

The V and J ends lost 5 bases and 1 base respectively, with 8 bases between them. CDR3 length: 13 residues. The germline V gene encodes CDR1 MNHEY and CDR2 SMNVEV (reference sequence). A single count supports this clone. Assay: immunoSEQ multiplex PCR; the TCRdb copy retains only in-frame clones and omits some. Of approximately 100,000 clones listed, around 89% are singletons. V and J are TRBV27 and TRBJ1-1, with D maybe TRBD1 (5 bases). The sample taken for sequencing was peripheral blood. This receptor was identified in a human donor with acute or convalescent COVID-19. The donor label of this sample is uncertain. DNA for the CDR3: TGTGCCAGCAGTGACAGCTGGAACACTGAAGCTTTCTTT. Translating gives CASSDSWNTEAFF.